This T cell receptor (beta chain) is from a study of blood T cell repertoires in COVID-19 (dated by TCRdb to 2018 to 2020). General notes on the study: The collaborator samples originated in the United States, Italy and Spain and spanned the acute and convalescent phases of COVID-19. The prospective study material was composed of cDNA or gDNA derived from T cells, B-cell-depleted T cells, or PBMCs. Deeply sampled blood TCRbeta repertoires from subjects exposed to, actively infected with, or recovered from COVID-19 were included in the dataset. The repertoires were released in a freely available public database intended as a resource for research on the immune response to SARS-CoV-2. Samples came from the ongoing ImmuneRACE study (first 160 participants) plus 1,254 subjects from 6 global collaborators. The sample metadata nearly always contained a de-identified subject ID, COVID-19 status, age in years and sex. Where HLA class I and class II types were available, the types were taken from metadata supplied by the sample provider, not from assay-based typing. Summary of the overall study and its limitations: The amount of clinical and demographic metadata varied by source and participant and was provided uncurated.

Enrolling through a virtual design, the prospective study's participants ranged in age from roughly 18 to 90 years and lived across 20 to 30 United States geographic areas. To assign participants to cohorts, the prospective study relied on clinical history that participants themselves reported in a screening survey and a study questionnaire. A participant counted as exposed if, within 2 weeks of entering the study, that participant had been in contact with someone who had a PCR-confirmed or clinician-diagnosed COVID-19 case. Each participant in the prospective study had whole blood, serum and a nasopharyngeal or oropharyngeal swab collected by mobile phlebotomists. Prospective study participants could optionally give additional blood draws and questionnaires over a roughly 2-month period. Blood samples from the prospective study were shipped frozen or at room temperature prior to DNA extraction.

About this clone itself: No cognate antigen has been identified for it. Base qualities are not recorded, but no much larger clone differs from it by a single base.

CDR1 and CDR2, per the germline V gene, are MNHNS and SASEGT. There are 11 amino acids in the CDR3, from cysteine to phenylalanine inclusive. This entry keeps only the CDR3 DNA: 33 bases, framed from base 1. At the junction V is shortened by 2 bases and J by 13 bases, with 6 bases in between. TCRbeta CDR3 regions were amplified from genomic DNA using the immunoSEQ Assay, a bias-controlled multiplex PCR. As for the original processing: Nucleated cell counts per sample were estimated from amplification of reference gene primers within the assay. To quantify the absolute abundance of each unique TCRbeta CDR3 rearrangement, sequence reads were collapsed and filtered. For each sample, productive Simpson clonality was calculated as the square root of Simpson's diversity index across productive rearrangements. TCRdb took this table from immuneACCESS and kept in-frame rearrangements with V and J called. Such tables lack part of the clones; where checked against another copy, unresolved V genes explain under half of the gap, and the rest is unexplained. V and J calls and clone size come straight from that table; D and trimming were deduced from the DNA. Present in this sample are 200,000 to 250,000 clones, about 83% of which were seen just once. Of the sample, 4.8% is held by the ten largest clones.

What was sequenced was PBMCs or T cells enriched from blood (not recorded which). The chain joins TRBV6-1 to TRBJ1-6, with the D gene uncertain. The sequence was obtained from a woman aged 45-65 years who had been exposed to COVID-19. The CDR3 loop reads CASSESVPLHF. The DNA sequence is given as TGTGCCAGCAGTGAATCGGTCCCCCTCCACTTT.